Listed here is a single T cell receptor (beta chain). This entry belongs to a study of shared clonotypes between healthy human individuals. Profiled with immunoSEQ multiplex PCR; TCRdb holds only in-frame clones, not every one. In the table there are roughly 1,500,000 clones, approximately 98% of which are singletons. It was into CD45RA+ naive and CD45RA-negative memory subsets that the CD4+ cells were split. The specimen sequenced was naive CD4+ T cells sorted from blood. Noted subset: CD45RA+ positively selected. The clonotype was recovered from a man aged 25-45 years in good health.

CDR3: CASLAPGQAWTQYF. DNA for the CDR3: TGTGCCAGCCTTGCGCCGGGACAGGCATGGACCCAGTACTTC. The chain carries TRBV6-5 and TRBJ2-5, with 8 bases fitting TRBD1. Germline CDR1 reads MNHEY; CDR2 reads SVGAGI. The CDR3 runs 14 residues. V shed 8 bases and J 7 bases; nucleotides not matched to a gene: 12.